The 26 T cell receptor beta chains below all came from one sample that was sequenced in a study of shared clonotypes between healthy human individuals. Libraries were prepared by immunoSEQ multiplex PCR; TCRdb keeps only in-frame clonotypes and omits some of them. The sample shows 470,000 or so clones, roughly 80% of them seen only once. The specimen sequenced was PBMCs. These receptors came from a woman aged 40 to 50 in good health. Some clones in this sample may be carry-over from other donors' samples.

In DNA form, the CDR3 reads TGTGCCATCAGCCTTACGAGGACAGATTATGGCTACACCTTC. Amino acids: CAISLTRTDYGYTF. The chain combines TRBV10-3 with TRBJ1-2; D is possibly TRBD1 (6 bases). This CDR3 is 14 amino acids long. Germline V gives CDR1 ENHRY, CDR2 SYGVKD. Between the trimmed V and J ends, which lost 6 bases and 5 bases, there was a span of 16 bases.

The chain uses TRBV5-1 and TRBJ2-3, with TRBD2 matching over 8 bases. V trimming: 3 bases; J trimming: 7 bases; junction bases outside the gene matches: 10. CDR3 length equals 15 residues. Germline-derived CDR1 and CDR2 are SGHRS and YFSETQ. This CDR3 reads CASSSLTSVTYTQYF. CDR3 DNA: TGCGCCAGCAGCTCATTGACTAGCGTAACATATACGCAGTATTTT.

The chain recombines TRBV19 with TRBJ2-7, with D perhaps TRBD2 (5 bases). In germline, CDR1 is LNHDA, CDR2 SQIVND (reference sequence). The germline V and J ends were trimmed by 4 bases and 2 bases, with 6 bases remaining between them. This CDR3 has 12 residues. The CDR3 sequence: CASSTGTYEQYF. The CDR3 DNA reads TGTGCCAGTAGTACCGGGACCTACGAGCAGTACTTC.

Worth noting for this clone: The conserved closing phenylalanine or tryptophan is absent in this CDR3, likely reflecting a read error. In the same sample, other DNA sequences code for this CDR3. V gene TRBV28 combines with J gene TRBJ1-5, with D maybe TRBD1 (6 bases). Trimming took 6 bases from V and 6 from J, leaving 21 bases between them. The CDR3 covers 16 residues. Germline lookup yields CDR1 MDHEN and CDR2 SYDVKM. CDR3 loop: CASSPPRGGPGQPQHL. The CDR3, as DNA: TGTGCCAGCAGCCCGCCGCGGGGGGGCCCGGGTCAGCCCCAGCATCTT.

The rearrangement uses TRBV7-9 and TRBJ1-5, with 8 bases fitting TRBD1. Germline V gene lookup returns CDR1 SEHNR and CDR2 FQNEAQ (reference sequence). This CDR3 spans 16 amino acids. V was pared by 6 bases and J by 5 bases, with 12 bases of the junction left unmatched. The CDR3 DNA follows: TGTGCCAGCAGTAACACAGGGGGGGAAAACGATCAGCCCCAGCATTTT. This codes for CASSNTGGENDQPQHF.

To note about this clone: The likely explanation is a read error, given a far larger clone one base away. The same CDR3 is also encoded by other DNA sequences in this sample. This rearrangement joins TRBV30 to TRBJ1-5, with D possibly matching TRBD1 (5 bases). Germline lookup yields CDR1 GTSNPN and CDR2 SVGIG (reference sequence). This CDR3 comprises 16 residues. The V end was cut by 1 base, the J end by 7 bases, with 20 bases between. Here the CDR3 reads CAWSGGEGQENQPQHF. In DNA form, the CDR3 reads TGTGCCTGGAGTGGCGGCGAGGGGCAGGAGAACCAGCCCCAGCATTTT.

The chain joins TRBV4-2 to TRBJ2-4; tentatively, D is TRBD1 (5 bases). From germline, CDR1 is LGHNA and CDR2 YNFKEQ. V was pared by 0 bases and J by 13 bases, with 13 bases between. The CDR3 runs to 13 residues. CDR3 protein: CASSQDWGVGQYF. DNA of the CDR3: TGTGCCAGCAGCCAAGATTGGGGCGTGGGACAGTACTTC.

Comment on this clone: It is likely a read error: a sequence one base away is far more abundant. The CDR3 region has the DNA TGTGCCAGCAACAGGGTACAAGATACGCGGTATTTT. It encodes CASNRVQDTRYF. V is TRBV2 and J is TRBJ2-3; maybe TRBD1 (6 bases). Germline V gene lookup returns CDR1 SNHLY and CDR2 FYNNEI. The CDR3 is 12 amino acids.

On this clone: Other DNA sequences in the sample encode the same CDR3. The gene calls are TRBV28 and TRBJ1-2; TRBD1 aligns across 8 bases. This CDR3 comprises 12 residues. V dropped 5 bases and J dropped 4; count of bases not matched to a gene: 0. CDR1 and CDR2 (germline): MDHEN, SYDVKM. The CDR3 coding sequence is TGTGCCAGCAGTGACAGGGGCTATGGCTACACCTTC. Its translation: CASSDRGYGYTF.

This clone was observed once. This chain joins TRBV4-2 and TRBJ1-4; D ambiguous. The V end was cut by 0 bases, the J end by 4 bases, with 6 bases between. This CDR3 region has 14 residues. Per germline, CDR1 LGHNA and CDR2 YNFKEQ. In nucleotides, the CDR3 is TGTGCCAGCAGCCAAGACAGCCTTAATGAAAAACTGTTTTTT. Protein product: CASSQDSLNEKLFF.

As for this clone: With a far larger clone one base away, a read error is the likely cause. This chain uses TRBV2 with TRBJ2-7, with TRBD1 matching 8 bases. From germline, CDR1 is SNHLY and CDR2 FYNNEI. This CDR3 spans 15 amino acids. CDR3 residues: CSSSLDRGISYEQYF. In DNA form, the CDR3 reads TGTTCCAGCAGCCTCGACAGGGGAATCTCCTACGAGCAGTACTTC.

As to this clone: A far larger clone is off by one base, so a read error is likely. V usage is TRBV30 and J usage is TRBJ1-4; the D gene is possibly TRBD1 (5 bases). Germline V CDR1 and CDR2: GTSNPN, SVGIG (reference sequence). The V and J ends lost 2 bases and 11 bases respectively, with 24 bases between them. This CDR3 comprises 16 residues. The CDR3 reads CAWSRVGGFGEGKLFF. The DNA for the CDR3 is TGTGCCTGGAGTAGAGTGGGAGGTTTCGGAGAGGGGAAACTGTTTTTT.

To note about this clone: In the same sample, other DNA sequences code for this CDR3. This chain joins TRBV28 and TRBJ2-7; D gene ambiguous. Per the germline V gene, CDR1 is MDHEN and CDR2 is SYDVKM. The CDR3 length is 12 residues. V lost 3 bases to trimming and J lost 3 bases, with 6 bases between them. The CDR3 loop reads CASSLVGYEQYF. CDR3 DNA: TGTGCCAGCAGTTTGGTGGGCTACGAGCAGTACTTC.

The rearrangement uses TRBV4-3 and TRBJ1-3; D is possibly TRBD1 or TRBD2 (5 bases each). The J call may be wrong; the DNA end is better matched by TRBJ2-2. The CDR3 consists of 16 residues. Germline values: CDR1 LGHNA, CDR2 YSLEER. CDR3 in amino acids: CASSPLPGPHTGELFF. For the CDR3, the DNA is TGCGCCAGCAGCCCACTCCCGGGACCTCACACCGGGGAGCTGTTTTTT.

The V gene is TRBV28, the J gene TRBJ1-5; no reliable D call. V lost 6 bases to trimming and J lost 7 bases, with 13 bases between them. Germline CDR1 reads MDHEN; CDR2 reads SYDVKM. The CDR3 length is 13 residues. In DNA form, the CDR3 reads TGTGCCAGCAGGATAAGGGAGCAACAGCCCCAGCATTTT. Translating gives CASRIREQQPQHF.

This clone was seen once. The J gene is TRBJ2-2, the V gene TRBV18, with 8 bases that match TRBD2. The length of the CDR3 is 19 residues. After removal of 2 bases from V and 5 bases from J, the junction contained 16 bases not matched to a gene. Germline V gene sequence: CDR1 KGHSH, CDR2 LQKENI. The CDR3 bases are TGTGCCAGCTCACCAGAGCTTCGGCGGCGGGAGGAGGTTACCGGGGAGCTGTTTTTT. Translating it yields CASSPELRRREEVTGELFF.

This clone was seen a few times. This rearrangement joins TRBV19 to TRBJ2-3, with 7 bases aligning to TRBD1. The germline V gene encodes CDR1 LNHDA and CDR2 SQIVND (reference sequence). J was trimmed by 2 bases and V by 3 bases; bases with no gene match: 8. This CDR3 is built from 16 residues. The CDR3 sequence is CASSMPRDRLTDTQYF. Written as DNA, the CDR3 is TGTGCCAGTAGTATGCCCCGGGACAGACTCACAGATACGCAGTATTTT. Complete variable domain (other parts from reference TRBV19 and TRBJ2-3): DGGITQSPKYLFRKEGQNVTLSCEQNLNHDAMYWYRQDPGQGLRLIYYSQIVNDFQKGDIAEGYSVSREKKESFPLTVTSAQKNPTAFYLCASSMPRDRLTDTQYFGPGTRLTVL.

For this clone: A far larger clone is off by one base, so a read error is likely. The chain employs TRBV9 and TRBJ2-5; weak D call: TRBD2 (6 bases). Germline CDR1 and CDR2: SGDLS and YYNGEE. This CDR3 has 14 residues. The CDR3 loop is CASGGAGTVRTKYF. The CDR3 bases are TGTGCCAGCGGAGGGGCCGGAACCGTGAGGACCAAGTACTTC. Full variable domain (remainder filled in from reference TRBV9 and TRBJ2-5): DSGVTQTPKHLITATGQRVTLRCSPRSGDLSVYWYQQSLDQGLQFLIQYYNGEERAKGNILERFSAQQFPDLHSELNLSSLELGDSALYFCASGGAGTVRTKYFGPGTRLLVL.

This clone came up a few times. V and J are TRBV7-2 and TRBJ1-1; 8 nucleotides match TRBD1. The CDR3 length is 16 residues. The ends lost 5 bases at V and 2 bases at J; junction bases unmatched: 10. Germline-derived CDR1 and CDR2 are SGHTA and FQGNSA. This chain's CDR3 is CASSQGAGYSNTEAFF. CDR3 in DNA: TGTGCCAGCAGCCAGGGGGCAGGTTATAGTAACACTGAAGCTTTCTTT. The full variable domain, completed using reference TRBV7-2 and TRBJ1-1, is GAGVSQSPSNKVTEKGKDVELRCDPISGHTALYWYRQSLGQGLEFLIYFQGNSAPDKSGLPSDRFSAERTGGSVSTLTIQRTQQEDSAVYLCASSQGAGYSNTEAFFGQGTRLTVV.

This clone was counted only a few times. J is TRBJ2-2 and V is TRBV6-4; maybe TRBD2 (6 bases). The length of the CDR3 is 14 residues. The V gene's germline CDR1 is MRHNA and CDR2 SNTAGT. Trimming cost V 8 bases and J 4 bases, with 14 bases left between them. CDR3 in DNA: TGTGCCAGCCGGGACTCGAGTATCACCGGGGAGCTGTTTTTT. Amino acids: CASRDSSITGELFF.

In the case of this clone: A read error likely explains this, since a far larger clone differs by one base. The V gene is TRBV10-3, the J gene TRBJ1-2; D might be TRBD1 (6 bases). The CDR3 sequence is 13 residues long. The V gene's germline CDR1 is ENHRY and CDR2 SYGVKD. This CDR3 is CAISEGQIAGNTF. DNA for the CDR3: TGTGCCATCAGTGAAGGACAGATTGCTGGCAACACCTTC.

This chain uses TRBV7-6 with TRBJ1-1; D is uncertain. The ends were cut back, 6 bases at V and 1 base at J, with 9 bases in the middle. This CDR3 spans 13 amino acids. Germline V CDR1 and CDR2: SGHVS, FNYEAQ. CDR3 DNA: TGTGCCAGCAGTCAAAGGGAGAACACTGAAGCTTTCTTT. The encoded protein is CASSQRENTEAFF. Supplemented by reference TRBV7-6 and TRBJ1-1, the full variable domain reads GAGVSQSPRYKVTKRGQDVALRCDPISGHVSLYWYRQALGQGPEFLTYFNYEAQQDKSGLPNDRFSAERPEGSISTLTIQRTEQRDSAMYRCASSQRENTEAFFGQGTRLTVV.

The gene calls are TRBV27 and TRBJ1-2; D is unresolved. Trimming removed 2 bases from V and 0 bases from J, with 10 bases in between. Germline CDR1 MNHEY, CDR2 SMNVEV (reference sequence). The CDR3 consists of 15 residues. The CDR3 protein is CASSLSSGANYGYTF. DNA of the CDR3: TGTGCCAGCAGTTTAAGCAGCGGAGCTAACTATGGCTACACCTTC.

The gene calls are TRBV21-1 and TRBJ1-1; TRBD1 reflects the table's D call only, with no check against the DNA. TRBV21-1 is a pseudogene segment. This CDR3 contains 16 residues. The CDR3 DNA is TGTGCCAGCAGCAAAGCGCAGGGCTTTTTCAACACTGAAGCTTTCTTT. Protein: CASSKAQGFFNTEAFF.

V usage is TRBV9 and J usage is TRBJ2-1; 9 bases align to TRBD2. V shed 0 bases, J shed 8 bases, and the junction held 6 bases outside the gene matches. The CDR3 spans 15 residues. Germline-derived CDR1 and CDR2 are SGDLS and YYNGEE. DNA for the CDR3: TGTGCCAGCAGCGTAGATGCGGGAGGGTGGGATGAGCAGTTCTTC. Its translation is CASSVDAGGWDEQFF.

This clone appeared a single time. V is TRBV5-1 and J is TRBJ2-1, with 11 bases aligning to TRBD2. J gave up 7 bases and V 4 bases, and 7 bases lay outside the gene matches. The germline gives CDR1 SGHRS, CDR2 YFSETQ. CDR3 length equals 15 residues. The CDR3 spells CASSPGLAGFNEQFF. DNA for the CDR3: TGCGCCAGCAGCCCAGGACTAGCGGGCTTTAATGAGCAGTTCTTC.